Presented here are 19 T cell receptor beta chains from one specimen sequenced in a study of cytomegalovirus exposure and HLA in healthy donors. Primers for the PCR totalled 60 Vbeta and 13 Jbeta. Sequencing used immunoSEQ multiplex PCR; TCRdb keeps in-frame clones, though not all of them. The sample has roughly 140,000 clones; 65% to 75% are singletons. Input material: PBMCs. These receptor sequences come from a man aged 55 to 70 in good health and CMV-seronegative.

The table lists this clone with a few counts. The chain is built from TRBV5-6 and TRBJ1-6, with D possibly TRBD1 on 6 matching bases. CDR1 is SGHDT and CDR2 is YYEEEE in the germline V gene. This CDR3 spans 14 amino acids. V dropped 0 bases and J dropped 7 bases, with 8 bases sitting between them. CDR3 residues: CASSLARGNSPLHF. Written as DNA, the CDR3 is TGTGCCAGCAGCTTGGCCAGGGGCAATTCACCCCTCCACTTT.

This clone was picked up a small number of times. This sequence joins TRBV2 and TRBJ1-5, with D unclear. The V gene's germline CDR1 is SNHLY and CDR2 FYNNEI. CDR3 length equals 15 residues. Trimming left V 3 bases short and J 0 bases short, with 9 bases between. CDR3 amino acids: CASSERGISNQPQHF. In DNA, the CDR3 is TGTGCCAGCAGTGAGAGAGGTATTAGCAATCAGCCCCAGCATTTT.

This chain uses TRBV28 with TRBJ2-3; 8 bases are a match to TRBD2. The CDR3 runs 15 residues. The J segment lost 5 bases and the V segment lost 4 bases, leaving 8 bases of the junction unmatched. CDR1 and CDR2 from the germline V gene are MDHEN and SYDVKM. The CDR3 reads CASSSSGRLGDTQYF. In nucleotides, the CDR3 is TGTGCCAGCAGTTCCAGCGGGAGACTCGGAGATACGCAGTATTTT.

The chain combines TRBV28 with TRBJ1-6; the D gene is possibly TRBD1 (6 bases). V dropped 5 bases and J dropped 7 bases, with 15 bases sitting between them. The CDR3 has 15 residues. The germline V gene has CDR1 MDHEN and CDR2 SYDVKM. CDR3 loop: CASSPTGSRNSPLHF. The CDR3 DNA reads as TGTGCCAGCAGTCCGACAGGTAGTCGCAATTCACCCCTCCACTTT.

This sequence joins TRBV6-4 and TRBJ2-3; 9 positions agree with TRBD2. Germline V gene lookup returns CDR1 MRHNA and CDR2 SNTAGT. The CDR3 is 14 amino acids. V lost 4 bases and J lost 6; bases outside the gene matches: 5. CDR3 bases: TGTGCCAGCAGTGTCGCCGGGACTAGCGATACGCAGTATTTT. Translation: CASSVAGTSDTQYF.

This clone was recorded a few times. The V and J genes are TRBV10-3 and TRBJ2-6; D is ambiguous. Germline lookup yields CDR1 ENHRY and CDR2 SYGVKD. V lost 0 bases, J lost 0 bases, and 12 bases lay in between. The CDR3 covers 18 residues. For the CDR3, the DNA is TGTGCCATCAGTGAGTCGAGAAGAGTGAGCTCTGGGGCCAACGTCCTGACTTTC. Protein product: CAISESRRVSSGANVLTF.

The V and J genes are TRBV18 and TRBJ2-7; 10 positions agree with TRBD2. CDR1 and CDR2 from the germline V gene are KGHSH and LQKENI. CDR3 length: 15 amino acids. The V gene end was trimmed by 0 bases and the J gene end by 4 bases; junction bases not matched to a gene: 3. In nucleotides, the CDR3 is TGTGCCAGCTCACCACCCCTAGCGGGAGCTTACGAGCAGTACTTC. Translating gives CASSPPLAGAYEQYF.

J is TRBJ1-3 and V is TRBV7-9; 9 nucleotides line up with TRBD1. The CDR3 is 13 amino acids. After removal of 5 bases from V and 7 bases from J, the junction contained 3 bases not matched to a gene. CDR1 is SEHNR and CDR2 is FQNEAQ in the germline V gene (reference sequence). This CDR3 is CASSRTGANTIYF. The DNA of the CDR3 is TGTGCCAGCAGCCGGACAGGGGCCAACACCATATATTTT.

The J gene is TRBJ2-7, the V gene TRBV6-5; 8 positions agree with TRBD1. Trimming took 4 bases from V and 1 from J; bases not matched to a gene: 6. CDR3 size: 15 residues. The germline V gene encodes CDR1 MNHEY and CDR2 SVGAGI. Here the CDR3 reads CASSSLHRGSYEQYF. The CDR3 coding sequence is TGTGCCAGCAGTTCCCTCCACAGGGGGTCCTACGAGCAGTACTTC.

This rearrangement joins TRBV6-1 to TRBJ2-7; tentatively, D is TRBD1 (6 bases). There are 14 residues in the CDR3. V lost 2 bases and J lost 2, with 10 bases in between. Germline-derived CDR1 and CDR2 are MNHNS and SASEGT. CDR3 sequence: CASSERQETYEQYF. CDR3 DNA: TGTGCCAGCAGTGAAAGACAGGAAACCTACGAGCAGTACTTC.

The rearrangement links TRBV29-1 to TRBJ1-2; 9 bases are shared with TRBD1. Germline CDR1 SQVTM, CDR2 ANQGSEA. The CDR3 is made up of 12 amino acids. V was pared by 6 bases and J by 3 bases, with 2 bases of the junction left unmatched. Here the CDR3 reads CSVQGADYGYTF. CDR3 nucleotide sequence: TGCAGCGTACAGGGGGCAGACTATGGCTACACCTTC.

The chain is built from TRBV5-1 and TRBJ2-6, with 7 bases lining up with TRBD1. V dropped 4 bases and J dropped 2; count of bases not matched to a gene: 6. The CDR3 covers 16 residues. CDR1 and CDR2 from the germline V gene are SGHRS and YFSETQ. CDR3 sequence: CASSPPGQAGANVLTF. In nucleotides, the CDR3 is TGCGCCAGCAGCCCGCCAGGACAGGCTGGGGCCAACGTCCTGACTTTC.

The V gene is TRBV5-1, the J gene TRBJ1-3; tentative D call: TRBD1 (5 bases). This CDR3 has 13 amino acids. Germline CDR1 SGHRS, CDR2 YFSETQ. V shed 0 bases and J shed 4 bases, with 5 bases lying between them. In nucleotides, the CDR3 is TGCGCCAGCAGCTTGGAGGGGGGAAACACCATATATTTT. Translating gives CASSLEGGNTIYF.

This clone has just one count. The chain joins TRBV9 to TRBJ2-3; tentatively, D is TRBD1 (6 bases). Trimming shortened V by 7 bases and J by 2 bases, and 20 bases separated the two germline ends. The CDR3 totals 16 residues. Germline V gene lookup returns CDR1 SGDLS and CDR2 YYNGEE. This CDR3 is CASSSGANPSTDTQYF. CDR3 in DNA: TGTGCCAGCTCCTCAGGGGCCAACCCCTCCACAGATACGCAGTATTTT. The full variable domain, rest sourced from reference TRBV9 and TRBJ2-3, is DSGVTQTPKHLITATGQRVTLRCSPRSGDLSVYWYQQSLDQGLQFLIQYYNGEERAKGNILERFSAQQFPDLHSELNLSSLELGDSALYFCASSSGANPSTDTQYFGPGTRLTVL.

This rearrangement joins TRBV6-1 to TRBJ1-6, with D unresolved. The germline gives CDR1 MNHNS, CDR2 SASEGT. The V gene lost 7 bases and the J gene lost 0 bases, with 10 bases spanning the gap. The CDR3 is made up of 15 amino acids. The CDR3 is CASMIEGSYNSPLHF. Here the CDR3 DNA reads TGTGCCAGCATGATCGAGGGCTCCTATAATTCACCCCTCCACTTT.

This clone was observed a few times. The chain employs TRBV6-1 and TRBJ2-3, with D tentatively TRBD1 (5 bases). Trimming left V 4 bases short and J 0 bases short, with 17 bases between. Germline V gene sequence: CDR1 MNHNS, CDR2 SASEGT. This CDR3 is 17 amino acids long. CDR3 sequence (DNA): TGTGCCAGCAGTGGAAAATTCCAGGGATCTAGCACAGATACGCAGTATTTT. Encoded protein: CASSGKFQGSSTDTQYF.

The J gene is TRBJ2-3, the V gene TRBV5-4, with TRBD2 matching 8 bases. Germline assignment: CDR1 SGHNT and CDR2 YYREEE (reference sequence). The length of the CDR3 is 15 residues. V shed 4 bases, J shed 1 base, and the junction held 5 bases outside the gene matches. The CDR3 reads CASSGAGAGTDTQYF. CDR3 nucleotides: TGTGCCAGCAGCGGAGCGGGAGCCGGCACAGATACGCAGTATTTT.

CDR3 protein: CASSLQGAVEAFF. CDR3 DNA: TGTGCCAGCAGCTTACAGGGGGCTGTTGAAGCTTTCTTT. This chain connects TRBV13 to TRBJ1-1; 8 bases align to TRBD1. V trimming: 2 bases; J trimming: 7 bases; junction bases outside the gene matches: 3. The germline V gene has CDR1 PRHDT and CDR2 FYEKMQ (reference sequence). The CDR3 spans 13 residues.

The V and J genes are TRBV2 and TRBJ2-3; possibly TRBD1 for D (6 bases). The CDR3 has 14 residues. Between the trimmed V and J ends, which lost 7 bases and 0 bases, there was a span of 11 bases. CDR1 SNHLY and CDR2 FYNNEI come from the germline V gene. The CDR3 loop is CASNPTGSTDTQYF. The CDR3 DNA follows: TGTGCCAGCAATCCCACAGGGAGCACAGATACGCAGTATTTT.